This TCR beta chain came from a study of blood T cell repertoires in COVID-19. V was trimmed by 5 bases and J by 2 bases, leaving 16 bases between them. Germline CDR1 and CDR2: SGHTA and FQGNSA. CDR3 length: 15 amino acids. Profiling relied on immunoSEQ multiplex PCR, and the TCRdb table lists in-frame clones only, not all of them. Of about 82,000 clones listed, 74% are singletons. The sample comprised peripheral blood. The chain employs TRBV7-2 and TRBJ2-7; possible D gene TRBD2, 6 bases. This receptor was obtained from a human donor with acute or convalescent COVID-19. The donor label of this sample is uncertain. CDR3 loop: CASSSSGALAYEQYF. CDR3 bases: TGTGCCAGCAGCAGTAGCGGTGCCTTGGCCTACGAGCAGTACTTC. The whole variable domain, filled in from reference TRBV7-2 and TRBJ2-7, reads GAGVSQSPSNKVTEKGKDVELRCDPISGHTALYWYRQSLGQGLEFLIYFQGNSAPDKSGLPSDRFSAERTGGSVSTLTIQRTQQEDSAVYLCASSSSGALAYEQYFGPGTRLTVT.